Presented here are 24 T cell receptor beta chains from one specimen sequenced in a study of T cell responses to AZD1222 COVID-19 vaccine. Sequencing was performed with immunoSEQ multiplex PCR; in TCRdb, only in-frame clones are kept and a portion is missing. The sample gives around 150,000 clones, approximately 87% of which show up once; about 4.5% is in the top ten. Source: peripheral blood, taken 28 days after the second AZD1222 dose. The receptors come from an adult who received the AZD1222 COVID-19 vaccine.

The chain uses TRBV7-8 and TRBJ1-5; TRBD1 agrees at 10 bases. There are 16 residues in the CDR3. Germline V lookup: CDR1 SGHVS, CDR2 FQNEAQ. J was trimmed by 4 bases and V by 1 base; bases with no gene match: 4. CDR3 bases: TGTGCCAGCAGCTTAGGGGGACAGGGGACTAATCAGCCCCAGCATTTT. Translating gives CASSLGGQGTNQPQHF.

The sample holds many counts of this clone. The rearrangement uses TRBV10-3 and TRBJ1-1, with TRBD1 identical over 7 bases. The CDR3 is 15 residues long. Germline V gives CDR1 ENHRY, CDR2 SYGVKD. V lost 7 bases and J lost 1; bases outside the gene matches: 9. DNA of the CDR3: TGTGCCATCACCTCAGGGGGAGAATCGAACACTGAAGCTTTCTTT. This gives the protein CAITSGGESNTEAFF.

This clone was observed a few times. V usage is TRBV6-5 and J usage is TRBJ1-5, with D perhaps matching TRBD1 (5 bases). Germline assignment: CDR1 MNHEY and CDR2 SVGAGI. The CDR3 has 15 residues. V was trimmed by 5 bases and J by 3 bases, leaving 14 bases between them. CDR3 sequence: CASSQPGRDNQPQHF. CDR3 coding DNA: TGTGCCAGCAGTCAACCGGGACGGGACAATCAGCCCCAGCATTTT.

The chain links TRBV6-5 to TRBJ2-3; unclear D gene. The CDR3 consists of 14 residues. CDR1 and CDR2 (germline): MNHEY, SVGAGI. V shed 2 bases and J shed 6 bases, with 12 bases lying between them. The CDR3 coding sequence is TGTGCCAGCAGTTACGGTTTAGGTATCGATACGCAGTATTTT. Translation gives CASSYGLGIDTQYF.

The chain links TRBV5-1 to TRBJ1-1, with D possibly being TRBD1 (6 bases). The CDR3 runs to 13 residues. V was clipped by 4 bases and J by 4 bases, with 11 bases between them. In germline, CDR1 is SGHRS, CDR2 YFSETQ. The CDR3 sequence: CASSITGSTEAFF. The CDR3 bases are TGCGCCAGCAGCATAACAGGGAGCACTGAAGCTTTCTTT.

This chain uses TRBV3-1 (or the pseudogene TRBV3-2) with TRBJ1-1, with D unclear. This CDR3 region has 13 residues. Germline V gene sequence: CDR1 LGHDT, CDR2 YNNKEL (reference sequence). V was clipped by 2 bases and J by 3 bases, with 7 bases between them. CDR3 in DNA: TGTGCCAGCAGCCAATTTTACGACACTGAAGCTTTCTTT. Protein product: CASSQFYDTEAFF.

The genes are TRBV27 and TRBJ1-2; 7 bases are shared with TRBD1. CDR3 size: 15 residues. Germline V gene sequence: CDR1 MNHEY, CDR2 SMNVEV (reference sequence). V dropped 6 bases and J dropped 5; count of bases not matched to a gene: 12. CDR3 protein: CASSPLDRVKYGYTF. DNA of the CDR3: TGTGCCAGCAGCCCCCTCGACAGGGTGAAGTATGGCTACACCTTC.

The chain employs TRBV6-2 or TRBV6-3 and TRBJ2-1; no clear D. The CDR3 has 12 residues. Germline assignment: CDR1 MNHEY and CDR2 SVGEGT. V gave up 2 bases and J gave up 7 bases, with 6 bases separating them. The CDR3 nucleotides read TGTGCCAGCAGTTACACCAGAAATGAGCAGTTCTTC. The encoded protein is CASSYTRNEQFF.

This clone is a singleton in its sample. The chain uses TRBV19 and TRBJ2-3; D might be TRBD1 (6 bases). V was cut by 7 bases and J by 7 bases, with 12 bases left in between. The CDR3 runs 12 residues. The germline gives CDR1 LNHDA, CDR2 SQIVND (reference sequence). The chain's CDR3 is CASNNRDHTQYF. CDR3 coding DNA: TGTGCCAGTAATAACAGGGACCATACGCAGTATTTT.

The chain links TRBV6-5 to TRBJ1-1, with 7 bases lining up with TRBD1. This CDR3 comprises 15 residues. Germline CDR1 and CDR2: MNHEY and SVGAGI. After removal of 9 bases from V and 2 bases from J, the junction contained 12 bases not matched to a gene. This CDR3 reads CASQTGEKGNTEAFF. DNA for the CDR3: TGTGCCAGTCAAACAGGGGAGAAGGGTAACACTGAAGCTTTCTTT.

This chain connects TRBV6-2 or TRBV6-3 to TRBJ1-1, with unresolved D. This CDR3 has 14 residues. V was trimmed by 5 bases and J by 1 base, leaving 11 bases between them. The germline gives CDR1 MNHEY, CDR2 SVGEGT. CDR3 region: CASSTLGGNTEAFF. The CDR3 DNA reads TGTGCCAGCAGTACCCTGGGAGGGAACACTGAAGCTTTCTTT.

This clone was counted between two and nine times. This rearrangement joins TRBV10-3 to TRBJ2-7; 7 positions agree with TRBD1. This CDR3 is built from 15 residues. Looked up from germline, CDR1 is ENHRY and CDR2 is SYGVKD. Unmatched junction bases numbered 13, after V lost 6 bases and J lost 5 bases. The CDR3 here is CAIRILGQRTNEQYF. The DNA for the CDR3 is TGTGCCATCAGAATCCTGGGACAGAGGACGAACGAGCAGTACTTC.

The chain carries TRBV7-2 and TRBJ1-2; the D gene is possibly TRBD1 (6 bases). The germline V gene encodes CDR1 SGHTA and CDR2 FQGNSA. V lost 5 bases and J lost 6, with 13 bases in between. This CDR3 comprises 13 residues. CDR3 nucleotides: TGTGCCAGCAGCCTCGGACAGAGGGATGGCTACACCTTC. It specifies CASSLGQRDGYTF. Complete variable domain (other parts from reference TRBV7-2 and TRBJ1-2): GAGVSQSPSNKVTEKGKDVELRCDPISGHTALYWYRQSLGQGLEFLIYFQGNSAPDKSGLPSDRFSAERTGGSVSTLTIQRTQQEDSAVYLCASSLGQRDGYTFGSGTRLTVV.

This rearrangement joins TRBV19 to TRBJ1-3; D remains ambiguous. CDR3 length: 14 amino acids. V lost 4 bases to trimming and J lost 1 base, with 8 bases between them. CDR1 is LNHDA, CDR2 SQIVND, per germline (reference sequence). The CDR3, as DNA: TGTGCCAGTAGTAGTTTTATGTCTGGAAACACCATATATTTT. This sequence encodes CASSSFMSGNTIYF.

V gene TRBV6-5 combines with J gene TRBJ1-1; a weak D match, TRBD1 (6 bases). Per the germline V gene, CDR1 is MNHEY and CDR2 is SVGAGI. V was shortened by 6 bases and J by 4 bases, with 12 bases between the two germline ends. This CDR3 has 13 amino acids. The CDR3 reads CASRHRGLTEAFF. CDR3 bases: TGTGCCAGCAGGCATCGGGGGCTCACTGAAGCTTTCTTT.

This clone was counted once. CDR3 sequence reads: CASSLMVNTGELFF. CDR3 nucleotide sequence: TGTGCCAGCAGTTTAATGGTGAACACCGGGGAGCTGTTTTTT. The gene calls are TRBV6-2 or TRBV6-3 and TRBJ2-2; D is undetermined. Trimming cost V 4 bases and J 1 base, with 7 bases left between them. The CDR3 runs 14 residues. The germline V gene encodes CDR1 MNHEY and CDR2 SVGEGT.

This clone was found once. The J gene is TRBJ2-3, the V gene TRBV11-3, with D possibly being TRBD2 (6 bases). There are 14 residues in the CDR3. Germline V gene data show CDR1 as SGHNT and CDR2 as YENEEA. The germline V and J ends were trimmed by 0 bases and 4 bases, with 8 bases remaining between them. The CDR3 nucleotides are TGTGCCAGCAGCTTAGAGGGGGGTGCAGATACGCAGTATTTT. Amino acid sequence: CASSLEGGADTQYF. The full variable domain, with the rest looked up from reference TRBV11-3 and TRBJ2-3, is EAGVVQSPRYKIIEKKQPVAFWCNPISGHNTLYWYLQNLGQGPELLIRYENEEAVDDSQLPKDRFSAERLKGVDSTLKIQPAELGDSAVYLCASSLEGGADTQYFGPGTRLTVL.

The genes are TRBV3-1 (or the pseudogene TRBV3-2) and TRBJ1-5, with TRBD1 identical over 8 bases. The V gene's germline CDR1 is LGHDT and CDR2 YNNKEL (reference sequence). The CDR3 loop spans 15 amino acids. The V gene end was trimmed by 4 bases and the J gene end by 1 base; junction bases not matched to a gene: 3. In DNA, the CDR3 is TGTGCCAGCAGCCTGGGGGACAGGAGCAATCAGCCCCAGCATTTT. Residues: CASSLGDRSNQPQHF.

This clone was seen more than once but under ten times. The chain joins TRBV4-2 to TRBJ1-1; TRBD1 matches 10 bases. This CDR3 has 13 residues. CDR1 is LGHNA, CDR2 YNFKEQ, per germline. J was trimmed by 7 bases and V by 8 bases; bases with no gene match: 7. The CDR3 DNA follows: TGTGCCAGCGACCAGGGACAGGGGATTGAAGCTTTCTTT. This sequence encodes CASDQGQGIEAFF.

The chain recombines TRBV19 with TRBJ1-5; 8 bases align to TRBD1. The V gene's germline CDR1 is LNHDA and CDR2 SQIVND (reference sequence). This CDR3 region has 17 residues. With 3 bases clipped from V and 0 bases from J, the junction kept 7 bases outside the gene matches. Here the CDR3 DNA reads TGTGCCAGTAGTATTATGACAGGGGAATATAGCAATCAGCCCCAGCATTTT. This encodes CASSIMTGEYSNQPQHF.

The chain carries TRBV7-3 and TRBJ2-5, with D perhaps TRBD2 (6 bases). Germline lookup yields CDR1 SGHTA and CDR2 FQGTGA. Trimming removed 1 base from V and 3 bases from J, with 9 bases in between. This CDR3 comprises 14 residues. The DNA of the CDR3 is TGTGCCAGCAGCTTAAAGTCGGGGGAAGAGACCCAGTACTTC. Translating it yields CASSLKSGEETQYF.

The chain joins TRBV5-1 to TRBJ1-1; D is undetermined. Trimming stripped 7 bases from V and 1 base from J, with 5 bases between. This CDR3 comprises 11 residues. The germline CDR1 and CDR2 sequences are SGHRS and YFSETQ. The CDR3 spells CASRKNTEAFF. CDR3 sequence (DNA): TGCGCCAGCCGGAAGAACACTGAAGCTTTCTTT.

The chain has TRBV5-6 and TRBJ2-3; D uncertain. Germline V gives CDR1 SGHDT, CDR2 YYEEEE. The CDR3 runs to 12 residues. V dropped 2 bases and J dropped 4 bases, with 5 bases sitting between them. The CDR3 DNA follows: TGTGCCAGCAGCTTTCAGTCAGATACGCAGTATTTT. Protein sequence: CASSFQSDTQYF.

The chain joins TRBV7-9 to TRBJ2-5; 11 nucleotides agree with TRBD2. Germline V gives CDR1 SEHNR, CDR2 FQNEAQ (reference sequence). The junction had 4 bases not matched to a gene; V was cut back by 5 bases and J by 2 bases. The CDR3 has 15 residues. The CDR3 is CASSRLAGIQETQYF. CDR3 in DNA: TGTGCCAGCAGCAGACTAGCGGGGATTCAAGAGACCCAGTACTTC.